This TCR beta chain originates from a study of T cells in Graves' hyperthyroidism and ophthalmopathy. Trimming cost V 3 bases and J 6 bases, with 11 bases left between them. The CDR3 covers 13 residues. CDR1 is MNHEY and CDR2 is SMNVEV in the germline V gene (reference sequence). Patients were excluded because of uncontrolled infection, other autoimmune disease, pregnancy or lactation. This clonotype was observed many times. The source material, RNA transcripts, was used to amplify TCR beta CDR3 regions. The study used the HTBI primer set for a first-round RT-PCR of the TCR CDR3. MiXCR, run by TCRdb on the multiplex PCR reads, gives a single entry per CDR3 protein. The top ten hold roughly 29% of the sample, which has 500,000 or so distinct CDR3 sequences, about 16% seen once.

The receptor's source is a woman under 40 with Graves' ophthalmopathy. The sample comprised blood. This chain uses TRBV27 with TRBJ1-2; maybe TRBD1 (5 bases). CDR3 protein: CASSFSGRNGYTF. CDR3 DNA: TGTGCCAGCAGTTTCTCAGGGAGGAATGGCTACACCTTC.